This T cell receptor beta chain was captured in a study of T cells after yellow fever vaccination. UMIs and a universal primer site were added when TCR cDNA was made by 5'RACE template switching. TCRdb itself ran the 5' RACE reads through MiXCR, one entry per CDR3 protein. This table has 200,000 to 300,000 distinct CDR3 sequences, 6.9% appearing once. The study, taken as a whole, reports: Most primary-vaccination clones recurred post-booster (more than 95% CD4, around 88% CD8).

The CDR3 is 18 residues long. The germline CDR1 and CDR2 sequences are DFQATT and SNEGSKA (reference sequence). V trimming: 6 bases; J trimming: 3 bases; junction bases outside the gene matches: 12. About this clonotype itself: Its antigen is undetermined.

The receptor's source is a man younger than 45 who received the YFV17D yellow fever vaccine. The sequencing here drew on CD4+ T cells sorted from PBMCs, taken 15 days after the yellow fever booster vaccination. The chain recombines TRBV20-1 with TRBJ2-6, with 12 bases identical to TRBD2. DNA for the CDR3: TGCAGTGCCACAACTAGCGGGAGGAGAGGAATTGGGGCCAACGTCCTGACTTTC. It yields the protein CSATTSGRRGIGANVLTF.